Listed here are 4 T cell receptor beta chains from one sample, sequenced in a study of graft-versus-host responses after intestinal transplantation. TCRdb's table, derived via immunoSEQ multiplex PCR, lists solely in-frame clones and lacks some. The sample yields 15,000 to 20,000 clones, approximately 35% seen once. Material: alloreactive CD4+ T cells from a mixed lymphocyte reaction culture, obtained before transplantation. Subset in this sample: CFSE-low proliferating T cells sorted from roughly 6-day pre-transplant mixed lymphocyte reaction (GvH or HvG direction). These receptors were obtained from a human patient who was an organ donor for intestinal transplantation.

The V and J genes are TRBV7-6 and TRBJ2-3; the D gene could be TRBD1 or TRBD2 (7 bases each). Germline V CDR1 and CDR2: SGHVS, FNYEAQ. Trimming left V 5 bases short and J 4 bases short, with 16 bases between. The CDR3 spans 15 residues. The CDR3 DNA reads as TGTGCCAGCAGCCAGGGGGGAGGGAACGCAGATACGCAGTATTTT. Amino acids: CASSQGGGNADTQYF.

V and J are TRBV29-1 and TRBJ2-5; 10 bases agree with TRBD2. Germline assignment: CDR1 SQVTM and CDR2 ANQGSEA. V shed 1 base and J 5 bases; nucleotides not matched to a gene: 7. This CDR3 spans 15 amino acids. Here the CDR3 reads CSVEGLAGVGETQYF. The CDR3 DNA is TGCAGCGTTGAAGGGCTAGCGGGAGTAGGGGAGACCCAGTACTTC.

This chain connects TRBV4-1 to TRBJ2-3; 10 positions agree with TRBD2. The CDR3 is 17 amino acids. CDR1 is MGHRA and CDR2 is YSYEKL in the germline V gene. V was clipped by 2 bases and J by 2 bases; unmatched bases: 7. CDR3 DNA: TGCGCCAGCAGCCAAAACATAGCGGGAGGTTTCACAGATACGCAGTATTTT. This codes for CASSQNIAGGFTDTQYF.

CDR3 bases: TGTGCCAGCAGCCAGGCCGAAATTGGACACCAGTACTTC. It is translated as CASSQAEIGHQYF. The chain recombines TRBV4-2 with TRBJ2-7; tentative D call: TRBD1 (5 bases). This CDR3 region has 13 residues. V lost 3 bases and J lost 10, with 16 bases in between. The germline CDR1 and CDR2 sequences are LGHNA and YNFKEQ.